The source of this T cell receptor beta chain is a study of T cells after yellow fever vaccination. Broader study findings: Abundant clonotypes from the bulk population could get into FACS-sorted repertoires as contaminants.

J was trimmed by 2 bases and V by 0 bases; bases with no gene match: 11. Germline CDR1 is KGHDR and CDR2 is SFDVKD. CDR3 size: 19 residues. TCRdb independently ran MiXCR on the 5' RACE reads; one entry per CDR3 protein. The table lists some 320,000 distinct CDR3 sequences, roughly 9.4% of them singletons. In regard to this clonotype: As yet, its antigen is unknown.

The V and J genes are TRBV24-1 and TRBJ2-3; TRBD2 matches 9 bases. This clonotype was obtained from a man aged 18 to 30 who received the YFV17D yellow fever vaccine. The specimen comprised PBMCs, sampled on the day of the first yellow fever vaccination. The CDR3 nucleotides read TGTGCCACCAGTGATTTGCAAGATAGCGGGGGCCCCCTCACAGATACGCAGTATTTT. This sequence encodes CATSDLQDSGGPLTDTQYF.